Following are 25 T cell receptor beta chains from one sample sequenced in a study of blood T cell repertoires in COVID-19. Repertoires were generated with immunoSEQ multiplex PCR, while TCRdb's copy carries only in-frame clones and drops some. Among some 200,000 clones listed, around 80% were seen once. Sequencing input: PBMCs or T cells enriched from blood (not recorded which). Receptors were obtained from a woman in her thirties or forties with acute COVID-19.

The V call is TRBV30, the J call TRBJ2-3; D is ambiguous. In germline, CDR1 is GTSNPN, CDR2 SVGIG (reference sequence). Trimming removed 2 bases from V and 4 bases from J, with 13 bases in between. This CDR3 has 14 amino acids. The CDR3 loop reads CAWSRGVDPDTQYF. The DNA of the CDR3 is TGTGCCTGGAGTCGCGGCGTGGATCCAGATACGCAGTATTTT.

This clone was seen a single time. The chain is built from TRBV9 and TRBJ1-5; 7 nucleotides agree with TRBD1. The ends lost 0 bases at V and 4 bases at J; junction bases unmatched: 7. The germline V gene has CDR1 SGDLS and CDR2 YYNGEE. The CDR3 covers 16 residues. CDR3: CASSVGPGTDNQPQHF. The CDR3 coding sequence is TGTGCCAGCAGCGTAGGACCCGGGACAGATAATCAGCCCCAGCATTTT.

V and J are TRBV9 and TRBJ2-1; TRBD2 is a possible D gene (6 bases). Germline V gives CDR1 SGDLS, CDR2 YYNGEE. This CDR3 contains 17 residues. V was shortened by 3 bases and J by 1 base, with 17 bases between the two germline ends. CDR3 sequence: CASSAALGGGSYNEQFF. The CDR3 region has the DNA TGTGCCAGCAGCGCTGCCCTTGGGGGAGGATCCTACAATGAGCAGTTCTTC.

The rearrangement joins TRBV11-2 to TRBJ1-2; no firm D call. CDR1 and CDR2 from the germline V gene are SGHAT and FQNNGV. V was pared by 1 base and J by 2 bases, with 5 bases between. The CDR3 covers 13 residues. CDR3 bases: TGTGCCAGCAGCTTAGCAGCGAACTATGGCTACACCTTC. Translation gives CASSLAANYGYTF.

The V and J genes are TRBV5-1 and TRBJ2-1, with TRBD2 matching 11 bases. This CDR3 is 18 amino acids long. In germline, CDR1 is SGHRS, CDR2 YFSETQ. The trim removed 4 bases at V and 0 bases at J, leaving 9 bases unmatched. CDR3 in DNA: TGCGCCAGCAGCCAATTAGCGGGAGGGTCCCGCTCCTACAATGAGCAGTTCTTC. It is translated as CASSQLAGGSRSYNEQFF. Filled out from reference TRBV5-1 and TRBJ2-1, the complete variable domain reads KAGVTQTPRYLIKTRGQQVTLSCSPISGHRSVSWYQQTPGQGLQFLFEYFSETQRNKGNFPGRFSGRQFSNSRSEMNVSTLELGDSALYLCASSQLAGGSRSYNEQFFGPGTRLTVL.

V gene TRBV3-1 (or the pseudogene TRBV3-2) combines with J gene TRBJ2-1; D perhaps matches TRBD2 (6 bases). CDR3 length: 12 residues. Trimming pared 4 bases from V and 11 bases from J, leaving 12 bases between. In germline, CDR1 is LGHDT, CDR2 YNNKEL (reference sequence). DNA for the CDR3: TGTGCCAGCAGCCCCCAAGGGAGGAAGCAGTTCTTC. Translating it yields CASSPQGRKQFF.

V and J are TRBV10-3 and TRBJ2-5; 7 bases fit TRBD1. Germline V gives CDR1 ENHRY, CDR2 SYGVKD. There are 14 residues in the CDR3. Trimming took 2 bases from V and 2 from J; bases not matched to a gene: 2. The CDR3 DNA reads as TGTGCCATCAGTGAGGGCAGGGGGCAAGAGACCCAGTACTTC. This encodes CAISEGRGQETQYF.

This clone came up a few times. The chain joins TRBV19 to TRBJ1-5; perhaps TRBD1 as D (6 bases). With 9 bases removed from V and 1 base from J, the gap between germline ends came to 16 bases. Germline V gene sequence: CDR1 LNHDA, CDR2 SQIVND (reference sequence). The CDR3 contains 15 residues. Here the CDR3 reads CASQIGGASNQPQHF. CDR3 DNA: TGTGCCAGCCAGATTGGGGGGGCGAGCAATCAGCCCCAGCATTTT.

In DNA, the CDR3 is TGTGCCTGGAGCCCAGGGACGGGGGATGGCTACACCTTC. Protein sequence: CAWSPGTGDGYTF. This chain joins TRBV30 and TRBJ1-2; possible D gene TRBD1, 5 bases. The CDR3 length is 13 residues. Trimming took 3 bases from V and 6 from J, leaving 14 bases between them. In germline, CDR1 is GTSNPN, CDR2 SVGIG (reference sequence).

CDR3 region: CASSDLAGATDTQYF. For the CDR3, the DNA is TGTGCCAGCAGTGATCTAGCGGGGGCCACAGATACGCAGTATTTT. This rearrangement joins TRBV6-4 to TRBJ2-3; 10 positions agree with TRBD2. CDR3 length equals 15 residues. The germline V gene has CDR1 MRHNA and CDR2 SNTAGT. The V segment lost 3 bases and the J segment 2 bases; nucleotides outside the gene matches: 2.

The chain uses TRBV18 and TRBJ1-2; the D is unclear. The germline V gene encodes CDR1 KGHSH and CDR2 LQKENI. This CDR3 contains 13 residues. V was trimmed by 3 bases and J by 8 bases, leaving 13 bases between them. The CDR3 region is CASSPQEGGGYTF. The CDR3 DNA is TGTGCCAGCTCACCCCAAGAGGGAGGCGGCTACACCTTC. The full variable domain, rest sourced from reference TRBV18 and TRBJ1-2, is NAGVMQNPRHLVRRRGQEARLRCSPMKGHSHVYWYRQLPEEGLKFMVYLQKENIIDESGMPKERFSAEFPKEGPSILRIQQVVRGDSAAYFCASSPQEGGGYTFGSGTRLTVV.

This clone has more than one count but fewer than ten. The chain uses TRBV9 and TRBJ1-1; D not resolved. The germline gives CDR1 SGDLS, CDR2 YYNGEE. Trimming took 4 bases from V and 0 from J, leaving 13 bases between them. The CDR3 contains 15 residues. CDR3 loop: CASSPLAGMNTEAFF. In DNA, the CDR3 is TGTGCCAGCAGCCCCCTAGCGGGGATGAACACTGAAGCTTTCTTT.

Points on this clone: Relative to the germline gene, one junction end is altered; a read error may explain this. J is TRBJ1-1 and V is TRBV15; 7 nucleotides align to TRBD1. The CDR3 has 15 residues. CDR1 and CDR2 from the germline V gene are LNHNV and YYDKDF (reference sequence). CDR3 in DNA: TGTGCCACCAGCAGAGGAGGGGGCGGCGTTCCTGAGGCTTTCTTT. Its protein product is CATSRGGGGVPEAFF.

The chain has TRBV5-1 and TRBJ2-3, with 12 bases identical to TRBD2. The CDR3 length is 17 residues. V gave up 4 bases and J gave up 0 bases; unmatched junction bases: 6. Germline V gene data show CDR1 as SGHRS and CDR2 as YFSETQ. The CDR3 nucleotides read TGCGCCAGCAGCGTAACTAGCGGGGGGCCTAGCACAGATACGCAGTATTTT. This codes for CASSVTSGGPSTDTQYF. Complete variable domain (other parts from reference TRBV5-1 and TRBJ2-3): KAGVTQTPRYLIKTRGQQVTLSCSPISGHRSVSWYQQTPGQGLQFLFEYFSETQRNKGNFPGRFSGRQFSNSRSEMNVSTLELGDSALYLCASSVTSGGPSTDTQYFGPGTRLTVL.

This clone was observed once. V is TRBV19 and J is TRBJ2-4; no firm D call. This CDR3 comprises 12 residues. V was cut by 5 bases and J by 5 bases, with 7 bases left in between. Germline loops: CDR1 LNHDA, CDR2 SQIVND (reference sequence). CDR3 loop: CASSRRENIQYF. DNA for the CDR3: TGTGCCAGTAGTCGCCGGGAAAACATTCAGTACTTC.

The gene calls are TRBV9 and TRBJ2-7; 9 positions match TRBD1. The CDR3 consists of 15 residues. Germline lookup yields CDR1 SGDLS and CDR2 YYNGEE. V gave up 4 bases and J gave up 1 base; unmatched junction bases: 6. The CDR3 DNA is TGTGCCAGCAGCCTCACAGGGGGCGAATCCTACGAGCAGTACTTC. Protein: CASSLTGGESYEQYF.

The chain uses TRBV2 and TRBJ2-1, with D maybe TRBD1 (9 bases). CDR1 SNHLY and CDR2 FYNNEI come from the germline V gene. This CDR3 contains 13 residues. Trimming took 2 bases from V and 15 from J, leaving 17 bases between them. Here the CDR3 reads CASSESSGGQGFF. As DNA, the CDR3 is TGTGCCAGCAGTGAATCCAGCGGGGGACAGGGGTTCTTC.

This clone appeared a few times. CDR3 region: CASSQDPGQGASEQFF. CDR3 DNA sequence: TGCGCCAGCAGCCAAGATCCCGGACAGGGGGCAAGTGAGCAGTTCTTC. This chain uses TRBV4-1 with TRBJ2-1; TRBD1 matches 11 bases. V lost 0 bases, J lost 9 bases, and 7 bases stayed unmatched. CDR3 length: 16 amino acids. Germline V gene data show CDR1 as MGHRA and CDR2 as YSYEKL.

V is TRBV28 and J is TRBJ1-3, with a weak D call TRBD1 (6 bases). V dropped 5 bases and J dropped 1 base, with 9 bases sitting between them. In germline, CDR1 is MDHEN, CDR2 SYDVKM. This CDR3 is 14 amino acids long. The CDR3 region is CASSTQGSGNTIYF. CDR3 nucleotides: TGTGCCAGCAGTACACAGGGATCTGGAAACACCATATATTTT.

The chain uses TRBV24-1 and TRBJ2-3, with a possible D match to TRBD1 (6 bases). Trimming shortened V by 3 bases and J by 8 bases, and 17 bases separated the two germline ends. The germline V gene encodes CDR1 KGHDR and CDR2 SFDVKD. The CDR3 is 15 amino acids. CDR3 region: CATSDPGQPPSTQYF. The CDR3 nucleotides are TGTGCCACCAGTGATCCCGGACAGCCGCCGAGTACGCAGTATTTT.

This chain joins TRBV18 and TRBJ1-5; 7 nucleotides match TRBD1. J lost 3 bases, V lost 5 bases, and 4 bases had no gene match. Germline V gene data show CDR1 as KGHSH and CDR2 as LQKENI. The CDR3 contains 14 residues. The CDR3 coding sequence is TGTGCCAGCTCAACCGGGACAGTCAATCAGCCCCAGCATTTT. This gives the protein CASSTGTVNQPQHF.

The chain combines TRBV28 with TRBJ1-2, with 8 positions matching TRBD1. Germline loops: CDR1 MDHEN, CDR2 SYDVKM. V dropped 4 bases and J dropped 1; count of bases not matched to a gene: 5. CDR3 length equals 15 residues. The CDR3, as DNA: TGTGCCAGCAGTTCAGGGGGCCTAAATAACTATGGCTACACCTTC. Translated, it gives CASSSGGLNNYGYTF.

The rearrangement links TRBV5-5 to TRBJ1-3, with D unresolved. The ends were cut back, 1 base at V and 0 bases at J, with 8 bases in the middle. Germline lookup yields CDR1 SGHKS and CDR2 YYEKEE (reference sequence). CDR3 length: 15 amino acids. The CDR3 DNA sequence: TGTGCCAGCAGCTTGATAACAGCCTCTGGAAACACCATATATTTT. It yields the protein CASSLITASGNTIYF. Full variable domain (outside the CDR3, taken from reference TRBV5-5 and TRBJ1-3): DAGVTQSPTHLIKTRGQQVTLRCSPISGHKSVSWYQQVLGQGPQFIFQYYEKEERGRGNFPDRFSARQFPNYSSELNVNALLLGDSALYLCASSLITASGNTIYFGEGSWLTVV.

The chain recombines TRBV28 with TRBJ2-7; 12 bases line up with TRBD1. Germline CDR1 is MDHEN and CDR2 is SYDVKM. The trim removed 11 bases at V and 7 bases at J, leaving 9 bases unmatched. The CDR3 is 13 amino acids. The CDR3 DNA sequence: TGTGCCCACGGGACAGGGGGCCTGTGGGAGCAGTACTTC. This codes for CAHGTGGLWEQYF.

This clone was detected only once. The chain employs TRBV6-5 and TRBJ2-1, with 10 bases that match TRBD2. There are 15 residues in the CDR3. V trimming: 6 bases; J trimming: 4 bases; junction bases outside the gene matches: 6. Germline CDR1 is MNHEY and CDR2 is SVGAGI. CDR3 DNA: TGTGCCAGCAGACCTAGCGGGAGTGGGTACAATGAGCAGTTCTTC. Amino acid sequence: CASRPSGSGYNEQFF.